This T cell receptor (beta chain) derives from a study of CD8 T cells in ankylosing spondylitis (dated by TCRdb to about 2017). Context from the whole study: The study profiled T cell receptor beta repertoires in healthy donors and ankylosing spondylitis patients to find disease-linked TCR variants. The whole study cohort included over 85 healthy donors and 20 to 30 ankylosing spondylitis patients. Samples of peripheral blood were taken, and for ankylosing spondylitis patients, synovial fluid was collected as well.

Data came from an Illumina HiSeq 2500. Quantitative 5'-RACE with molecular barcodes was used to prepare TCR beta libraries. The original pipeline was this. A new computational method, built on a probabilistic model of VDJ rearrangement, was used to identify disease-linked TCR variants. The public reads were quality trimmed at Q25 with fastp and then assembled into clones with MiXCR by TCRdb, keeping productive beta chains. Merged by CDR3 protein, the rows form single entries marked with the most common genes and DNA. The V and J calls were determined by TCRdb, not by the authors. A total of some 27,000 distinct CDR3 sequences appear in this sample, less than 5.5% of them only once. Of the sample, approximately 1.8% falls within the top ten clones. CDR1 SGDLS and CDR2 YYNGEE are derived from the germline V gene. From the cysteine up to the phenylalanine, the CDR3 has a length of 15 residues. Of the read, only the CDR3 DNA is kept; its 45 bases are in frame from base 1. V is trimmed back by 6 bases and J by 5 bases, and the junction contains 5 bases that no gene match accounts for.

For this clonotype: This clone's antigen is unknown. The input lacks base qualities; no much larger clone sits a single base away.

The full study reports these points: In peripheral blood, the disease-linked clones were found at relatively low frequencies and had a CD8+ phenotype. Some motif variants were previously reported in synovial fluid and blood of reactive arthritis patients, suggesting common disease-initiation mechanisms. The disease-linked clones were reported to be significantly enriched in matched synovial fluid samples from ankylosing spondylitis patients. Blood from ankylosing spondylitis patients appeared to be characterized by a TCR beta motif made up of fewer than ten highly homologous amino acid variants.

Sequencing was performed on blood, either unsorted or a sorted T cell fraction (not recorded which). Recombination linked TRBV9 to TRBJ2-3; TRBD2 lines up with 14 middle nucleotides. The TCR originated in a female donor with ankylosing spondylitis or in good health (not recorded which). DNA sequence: TGTGCCAGCAACGGACTAGCGGGGGGCAAAGATACGCAGTATTTT. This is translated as CASNGLAGGKDTQYF.